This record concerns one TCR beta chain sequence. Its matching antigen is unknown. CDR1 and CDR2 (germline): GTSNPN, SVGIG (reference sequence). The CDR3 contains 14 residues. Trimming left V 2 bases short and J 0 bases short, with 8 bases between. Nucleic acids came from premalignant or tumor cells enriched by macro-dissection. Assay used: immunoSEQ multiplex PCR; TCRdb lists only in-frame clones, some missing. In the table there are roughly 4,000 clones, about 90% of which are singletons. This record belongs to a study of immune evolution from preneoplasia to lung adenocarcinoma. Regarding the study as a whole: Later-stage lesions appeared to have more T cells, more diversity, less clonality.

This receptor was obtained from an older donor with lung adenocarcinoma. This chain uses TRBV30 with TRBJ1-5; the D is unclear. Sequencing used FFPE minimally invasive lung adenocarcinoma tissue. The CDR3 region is CAWSRSASNQPQHF. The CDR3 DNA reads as TGTGCCTGGAGTCGATCGGCTAGCAATCAGCCCCAGCATTTT.